This T cell receptor beta chain is from a study of cytotoxic CD8 clonotypes in ibrutinib-treated CLL. Target depth was 1 in 200,000 to 1 in 1 million T cells, about 10x per clonotype. Measured with immunoSEQ multiplex PCR; TCRdb has only the in-frame clones, and not every one. The table records 20,000 to 30,000 clones, about two thirds of them present only once. Only a few counts were recorded for this clone. Other nucleotide sequences from this sample produce the same CDR3. Germline loops: CDR1 MGHRA, CDR2 YSYEKL. With 1 base removed from V and 0 bases from J, the gap between germline ends came to 3 bases. The CDR3 contains 13 residues.

This rearrangement joins TRBV4-1 to TRBJ1-1, with D unclear. The sequencing used PBMCs, collected at disease progression, from a patient treated with ibrutinib. This clonotype originated in a human donor with chronic lymphocytic leukemia. This CDR3 reads CASSQVVNTEAFF. CDR3 sequence (DNA): TGCGCCAGCAGCCAAGTAGTGAACACTGAAGCTTTCTTT.